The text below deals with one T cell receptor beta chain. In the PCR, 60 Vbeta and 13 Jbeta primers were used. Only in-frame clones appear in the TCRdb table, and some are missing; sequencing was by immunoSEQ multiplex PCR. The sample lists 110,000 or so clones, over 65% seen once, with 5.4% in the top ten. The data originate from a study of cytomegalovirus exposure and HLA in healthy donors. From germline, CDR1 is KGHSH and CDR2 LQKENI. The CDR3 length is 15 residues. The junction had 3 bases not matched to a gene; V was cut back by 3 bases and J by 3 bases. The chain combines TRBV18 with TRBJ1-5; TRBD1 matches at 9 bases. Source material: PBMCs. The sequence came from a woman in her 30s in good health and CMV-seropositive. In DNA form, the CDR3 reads TGTGCCAGCTCACCGGGACAGGGTTACAATCAGCCCCAGCATTTT. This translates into CASSPGQGYNQPQHF.